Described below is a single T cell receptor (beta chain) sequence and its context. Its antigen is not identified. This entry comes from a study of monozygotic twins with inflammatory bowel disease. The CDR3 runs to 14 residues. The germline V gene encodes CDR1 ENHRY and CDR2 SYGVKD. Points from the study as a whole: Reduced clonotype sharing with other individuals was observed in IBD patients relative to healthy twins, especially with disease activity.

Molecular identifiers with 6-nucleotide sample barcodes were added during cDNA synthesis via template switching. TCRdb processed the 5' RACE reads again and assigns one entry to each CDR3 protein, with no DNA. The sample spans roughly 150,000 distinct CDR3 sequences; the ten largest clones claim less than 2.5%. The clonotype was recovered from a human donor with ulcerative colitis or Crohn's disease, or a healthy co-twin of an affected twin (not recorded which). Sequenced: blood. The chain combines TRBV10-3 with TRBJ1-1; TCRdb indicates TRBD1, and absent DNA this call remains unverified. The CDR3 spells CAISATGANTEAFF.